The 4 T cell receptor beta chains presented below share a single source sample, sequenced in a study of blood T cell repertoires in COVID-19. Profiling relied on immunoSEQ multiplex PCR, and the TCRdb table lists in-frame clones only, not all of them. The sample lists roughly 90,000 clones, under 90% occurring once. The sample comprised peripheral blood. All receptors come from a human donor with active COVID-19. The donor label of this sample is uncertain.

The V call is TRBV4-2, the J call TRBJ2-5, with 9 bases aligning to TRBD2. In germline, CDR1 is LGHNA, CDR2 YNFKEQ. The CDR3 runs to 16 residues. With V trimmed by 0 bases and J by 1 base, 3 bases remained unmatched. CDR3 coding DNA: TGTGCCAGCAGCCAAGATATTAGCGGGGGCCAAGAGACCCAGTACTTC. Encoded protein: CASSQDISGGQETQYF.

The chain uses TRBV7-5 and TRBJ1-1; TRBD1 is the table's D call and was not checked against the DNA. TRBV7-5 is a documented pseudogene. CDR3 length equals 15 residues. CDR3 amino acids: CARSLGRQGNTEAFF. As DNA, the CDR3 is TGTGCCAGAAGCTTAGGCCGGCAGGGGAACACTGAAGCTTTCTTT.

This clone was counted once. The CDR3 sequence: CASSFSLASYNEQFF. The CDR3 region has the DNA TGTGCCAGCAGTTTCTCTCTAGCGTCCTACAATGAGCAGTTCTTC. The rearrangement links TRBV27 to TRBJ2-1; possibly TRBD2 for D (6 bases). With 3 bases removed from V and 1 base from J, the gap between germline ends came to 10 bases. This CDR3 comprises 15 residues. In germline, CDR1 is MNHEY, CDR2 SMNVEV (reference sequence).

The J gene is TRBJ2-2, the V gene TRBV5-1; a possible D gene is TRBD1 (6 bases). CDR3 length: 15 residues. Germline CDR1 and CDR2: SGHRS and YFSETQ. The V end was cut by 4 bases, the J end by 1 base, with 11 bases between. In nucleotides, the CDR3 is TGCGCCAGCAGCCCCAGGGGTCAGAACACCGGGGAGCTGTTTTTT. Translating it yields CASSPRGQNTGELFF.